These 17 T cell receptor beta chains came from one sample sequenced in a study of response to subunit inactivated influenza vaccine. TCRdb used MiXCR to reprocess the RT-PCR reads, holding one entry per CDR3 protein. Of roughly 570,000 distinct CDR3 sequences listed, 12% to 15% are singletons. The specimen was PBMCs from blood, collected roughly 13 days after vaccination. The receptors come from a man aged 50-59 years who received an inactivated influenza vaccine.

Ten or more counts support this clonotype. CDR3 sequence (DNA): TGTGCCACCAGTGGGACGGGAGGGAACACTGAAGCTTTCTTT. Translated: CATSGTGGNTEAFF. The V and J genes are TRBV24-1 and TRBJ1-1; D not certain. V lost 5 bases to trimming and J lost 1 base, with 10 bases between them. This CDR3 contains 14 residues. The germline V gene encodes CDR1 KGHDR and CDR2 SFDVKD.

This clonotype was detected only a few times. The chain uses TRBV2 and TRBJ2-3; 7 nucleotides agree with TRBD2. CDR1 and CDR2 (germline): SNHLY, FYNNEI. V lost 4 bases to trimming and J lost 3 bases; unmatched junction nucleotides: 10. This CDR3 is 16 amino acids long. As DNA, the CDR3 is TGTGCCAGCAGTGGTCAAGCGGGGACCTTGACAGATACGCAGTATTTT. This gives the protein CASSGQAGTLTDTQYF.

This clonotype occurred a few times. The chain has TRBV5-1 and TRBJ1-2, with TRBD1 matching over 9 bases. CDR1 and CDR2 from the germline V gene are SGHRS and YFSETQ. CDR3 length equals 15 residues. Unmatched junction bases numbered 4, after V lost 1 base and J lost 3 bases. The CDR3 here is CASSLTGGRDYGYTF. The CDR3 nucleotides read TGCGCCAGCAGCTTGACAGGGGGCAGAGACTATGGCTACACCTTC.

This clonotype was recorded at least ten times. The chain couples TRBV4-2 to TRBJ2-7; tentatively, D is TRBD2 (6 bases). Trimming shortened V by 4 bases and J by 3 bases, and 16 bases separated the two germline ends. The CDR3 is made up of 15 amino acids. Germline CDR1 is LGHNA and CDR2 is YNFKEQ. CDR3 region: CASSPREREDYEQYF. As DNA, the CDR3 is TGTGCCAGCAGCCCCCGGGAGAGGGAGGACTACGAGCAGTACTTC.

This clonotype has just one count. The gene calls are TRBV6-5 and TRBJ2-1; 9 nucleotides agree with TRBD2. The V segment lost 3 bases and the J segment 2 bases; nucleotides outside the gene matches: 8. This CDR3 has 17 amino acids. Germline V gene lookup returns CDR1 MNHEY and CDR2 SVGAGI. This CDR3 reads CASSYSSLAGTYNEQFF. The CDR3 nucleotides are TGTGCCAGCAGTTATTCCTCCCTAGCGGGGACCTACAATGAGCAGTTCTTC.

V gene TRBV29-1 combines with J gene TRBJ1-5; TRBD1 might be the D (5 bases). V lost 3 bases to trimming and J lost 4 bases, with 13 bases between them. Germline CDR1 SQVTM, CDR2 ANQGSEA. CDR3 length: 14 amino acids. The CDR3 spells CSVEVRGPNQPQHF. The CDR3 DNA reads TGCAGCGTTGAGGTCCGGGGACCTAATCAGCCCCAGCATTTT.

The chain couples TRBV5-5 to TRBJ2-2; D remains ambiguous. The CDR3 contains 15 residues. Germline-derived CDR1 and CDR2 are SGHKS and YYEKEE (reference sequence). The V end lost 0 bases, the J end lost 0 bases, and 6 bases lay between the germline ends. The CDR3: CASSLADPNTGELFF. In DNA form, the CDR3 reads TGTGCCAGCAGCTTGGCAGACCCGAACACCGGGGAGCTGTTTTTT.

The gene calls are TRBV20-1 and TRBJ2-3, with TRBD2 matching over 8 bases. This CDR3 spans 17 amino acids. Germline trimming cut 6 bases from V and 5 bases from J; bases unmatched to any gene: 19. Germline V lookup: CDR1 DFQATT, CDR2 SNEGSKA (reference sequence). CDR3 amino acids: CSALRIPREGSIDTQYF. The CDR3 coding sequence is TGCAGTGCCCTTAGAATACCTCGGGAGGGGTCGATAGATACGCAGTATTTT.

This clonotype was picked up one time. This sequence joins TRBV10-3 and TRBJ2-5; D may be TRBD1 or TRBD2 (5 bases each). CDR3 length equals 14 residues. Trimming cost V 4 bases and J 0 bases, with 9 bases left between them. The germline CDR1 and CDR2 sequences are ENHRY and SYGVKD. DNA for the CDR3: TGTGCCATCAGTGGGTGGGGGAACCAAGAGACCCAGTACTTC. Protein product: CAISGWGNQETQYF.

The rearrangement links TRBV18 to TRBJ2-2, with TRBD2 matching over 13 bases. Germline loops: CDR1 KGHSH, CDR2 LQKENI. The CDR3 contains 20 residues. The junction had 12 bases not matched to a gene; V was cut back by 3 bases and J by 2 bases. The CDR3 loop is CASSPFTIGLAGVNTGELFF. CDR3 in DNA: TGTGCCAGCTCACCTTTCACCATAGGACTAGCGGGAGTTAACACCGGGGAGCTGTTTTTT.

This clonotype was counted between two and nine times. The chain links TRBV4-3 to TRBJ2-7; 7 nucleotides agree with TRBD2. Germline V gene data show CDR1 as LGHNA and CDR2 as YSLEER. CDR3 length: 17 amino acids. V shed 1 base and J 2 bases; nucleotides not matched to a gene: 11. The chain's CDR3 is CASSQASAGDLPYEQYF. The CDR3 nucleotides read TGCGCCAGCAGCCAAGCCAGCGCGGGGGACCTCCCCTACGAGCAGTACTTC.

This clonotype was seen a handful of times. This rearrangement joins TRBV3-2 to TRBJ2-1; the table gives TRBD2 as D, unverified against the DNA. TRBV3-2 is a listed pseudogene. CDR3 size: 17 residues. The CDR3 region is CASSQDASPGSYNEQFF. The CDR3, as DNA: TGTGCCAGCAGCCAAGACGCCTCCCCCGGATCCTACAATGAGCAGTTCTTC.

The chain couples TRBV29-1 to TRBJ1-2; D not resolved. Deletions cut 7 bases from V and 6 bases from J, with 12 bases between. The V gene's germline CDR1 is SQVTM and CDR2 ANQGSEA. This CDR3 region has 11 residues. The CDR3 region is CSALFLDGYTF. CDR3 sequence (DNA): TGCAGCGCCTTGTTTCTAGATGGCTACACCTTC.

The CDR3 sequence is CASSYLGGRGTEAFF. The CDR3 coding sequence is TGTGCCAGCAGTTACCTAGGGGGACGCGGCACTGAAGCTTTCTTT. The genes are TRBV6-2 or TRBV6-3 and TRBJ1-1; maybe TRBD1 (6 bases). The length of the CDR3 is 15 residues. CDR1 and CDR2 from the germline V gene are MNHEY and SVGEGT. The V end was cut by 2 bases, the J end by 4 bases, with 14 bases between.

This clonotype was seen a handful of times. This sequence joins TRBV15 and TRBJ2-1; maybe TRBD2 (6 bases). This CDR3 spans 16 amino acids. Trimming removed 1 base at V and 6 bases at J, with 16 bases between. Germline V gene sequence: CDR1 LNHNV, CDR2 YYDKDF (reference sequence). The CDR3 DNA reads as TGTGCCACCAGCAGAGGCGGGGCCCTTCGGTCCAATGAGCAGTTCTTC. This gives the protein CATSRGGALRSNEQFF.

The chain couples TRBV7-2 to TRBJ2-1; D gene unclear. Trimming cost V 5 bases and J 0 bases, with 11 bases left between them. CDR1 and CDR2 (germline): SGHTA, FQGNSA. The CDR3 spans 15 residues. CDR3 in amino acids: CASSRSTSSYNEQFF. The CDR3, as DNA: TGTGCCAGCAGCAGGTCTACGAGCTCCTACAATGAGCAGTTCTTC.

The table lists this clonotype with a few counts. The V gene is TRBV3-1, the J gene TRBJ2-5, with D hard to call. The CDR3 runs to 14 residues. V was cut by 1 base and J by 1 base, with 7 bases left in between. Germline V gives CDR1 LGHDT, CDR2 YNNKEL (reference sequence). DNA of the CDR3: TGTGCCAGCAGCCAAGGACTGGTCCAAGAGACCCAGTACTTC. The encoded protein is CASSQGLVQETQYF.